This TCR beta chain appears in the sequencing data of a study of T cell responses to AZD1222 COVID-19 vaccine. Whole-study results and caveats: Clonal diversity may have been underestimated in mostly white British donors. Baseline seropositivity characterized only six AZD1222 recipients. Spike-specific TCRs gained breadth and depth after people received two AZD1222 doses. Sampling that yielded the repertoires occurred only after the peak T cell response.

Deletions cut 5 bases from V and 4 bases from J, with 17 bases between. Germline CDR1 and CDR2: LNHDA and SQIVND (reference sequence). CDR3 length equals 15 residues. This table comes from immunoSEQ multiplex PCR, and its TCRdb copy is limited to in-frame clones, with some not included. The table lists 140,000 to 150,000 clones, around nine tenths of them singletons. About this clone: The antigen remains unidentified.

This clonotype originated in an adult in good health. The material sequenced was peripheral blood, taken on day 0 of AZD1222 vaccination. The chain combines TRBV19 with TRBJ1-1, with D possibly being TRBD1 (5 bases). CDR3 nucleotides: TGTGCCAGTAGTCTGGGGGGTGGGCTTTCCACTGAAGCTTTCTTT. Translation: CASSLGGGLSTEAFF. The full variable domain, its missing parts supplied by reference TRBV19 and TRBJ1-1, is DGGITQSPKYLFRKEGQNVTLSCEQNLNHDAMYWYRQDPGQGLRLIYYSQIVNDFQKGDIAEGYSVSREKKESFPLTVTSAQKNPTAFYLCASSLGGGLSTEAFFGQGTRLTVV.